The 15 T cell receptor beta chains below were found in one sample sequenced in a study of blood T cell repertoires in COVID-19. Profiling relied on immunoSEQ multiplex PCR, and the TCRdb table lists in-frame clones only, not all of them. This table has fewer than 70,000 clones, around 76% appearing once. The sequencing input was peripheral blood. All receptors derive from a human donor in a cohort sampled during active COVID-19.

The J gene is TRBJ2-7, the V gene TRBV5-3; 7 bases are shared with TRBD1. TRBV5-3 is an ORF, with its function uncertain. Trimming took 3 bases from V and 0 from J; bases not matched to a gene: 9. This CDR3 is 16 amino acids long. The CDR3 DNA is TGTGCCAGAAGCTACATCCAACAGGGGACCTCCTACGAGCAGTACTTC. Translated: CARSYIQQGTSYEQYF.

This rearrangement joins TRBV27 to TRBJ1-2, with D hard to call. Germline V gene data show CDR1 as MNHEY and CDR2 as SMNVEV (reference sequence). Trimming took 6 bases from V and 1 from J, leaving 12 bases between them. This CDR3 has 14 amino acids. In DNA form, the CDR3 reads TGTGCCAGCAGCCCACAGCCTTTTAACTATGGCTACACCTTC. Amino acid sequence: CASSPQPFNYGYTF.

The chain employs TRBV5-1 and TRBJ1-1, with 8 positions matching TRBD1. CDR1 and CDR2 from the germline V gene are SGHRS and YFSETQ. This CDR3 has 15 residues. The V and J ends lost 0 bases and 4 bases, in that order; junction bases with no gene match: 5. CDR3 DNA sequence: TGCGCCAGCAGCTTGGCCGGACAGGGAGTCACTGAAGCTTTCTTT. Residues: CASSLAGQGVTEAFF.

V usage is TRBV11-2 and J usage is TRBJ1-2; D not resolved. The CDR3 spans 13 residues. From germline, CDR1 is SGHAT and CDR2 FQNNGV. V lost 1 base to trimming and J lost 4 bases, with 7 bases between them. The CDR3, as DNA: TGTGCCAGCAGCTTAGCAGGTGCCTATGGCTACACCTTC. It yields the protein CASSLAGAYGYTF.

The chain combines TRBV19 with TRBJ2-7, with D perhaps matching TRBD2 (5 bases). This CDR3 comprises 15 residues. Germline V gives CDR1 LNHDA, CDR2 SQIVND (reference sequence). V was pared by 11 bases and J by 2 bases, with 22 bases between. CDR3 protein: CAWKAGNPGAYEQYF. As DNA, the CDR3 is TGTGCCTGGAAGGCCGGGAACCCGGGCGCCTACGAGCAGTACTTC.

The chain has TRBV4-1 and TRBJ1-2; 7 positions match TRBD1. Germline-derived CDR1 and CDR2 are MGHRA and YSYEKL. The V gene end was trimmed by 0 bases and the J gene end by 0 bases; junction bases not matched to a gene: 10. CDR3 length: 18 residues. The CDR3 sequence is CASSQEWPRGVPNYGYTF. CDR3 DNA: TGCGCCAGCAGCCAAGAGTGGCCCAGGGGGGTTCCTAACTATGGCTACACCTTC.

The chain joins TRBV4-1 to TRBJ2-1; TRBD2 agrees at 9 bases. V trimming: 5 bases; J trimming: 0 bases; junction bases outside the gene matches: 8. Germline V gene data show CDR1 as MGHRA and CDR2 as YSYEKL. The CDR3 loop spans 17 amino acids. CDR3 coding DNA: TGCGCCAGCAGCTCAAGGGGTAGCGGGGGCTCCTACAATGAGCAGTTCTTC. It yields the protein CASSSRGSGGSYNEQFF.

The genes are TRBV15 and TRBJ2-1, with 8 bases matching TRBD2. CDR3 size: 14 residues. Per the germline V gene, CDR1 is LNHNV and CDR2 is YYDKDF (reference sequence). J gave up 7 bases and V 1 base, and 3 bases lay outside the gene matches. CDR3 loop: CATSRGVAGNEQFF. The DNA for the CDR3 is TGTGCCACCAGCAGAGGAGTAGCGGGGAATGAGCAGTTCTTC.

V and J are TRBV27 and TRBJ2-7; possible D gene TRBD2, 5 bases. Germline CDR1 reads MNHEY; CDR2 reads SMNVEV (reference sequence). The CDR3 spans 13 residues. V shed 4 bases and J shed 2 bases, with 9 bases lying between them. The CDR3 coding sequence is TGTGCCAGCAGTTCAGGACTGGCCTACGAGCAGTACTTC. This encodes CASSSGLAYEQYF.

The gene calls are TRBV13 and TRBJ1-5; 9 bases are shared with TRBD1. J lost 6 bases, V lost 5 bases, and 8 bases had no gene match. From germline, CDR1 is PRHDT and CDR2 FYEKMQ (reference sequence). The CDR3 has 15 amino acids. In nucleotides, the CDR3 is TGTGCCAGCAGCGGCGCGGACAGGGGACGTCAGCCCCAGCATTTT. Amino acid sequence: CASSGADRGRQPQHF.

The rearrangement links TRBV21-1 to TRBJ1-1. TRBV21-1 corresponds to a pseudogene. The CDR3 spans 14 residues. CDR3 protein: CASSKGGGITEAFF. The DNA for the CDR3 is TGTGCCAGCAGCAAGGGGGGAGGGATCACTGAAGCTTTCTTT.

The genes are TRBV6-1 and TRBJ2-7, with no clear D. The CDR3 length is 13 residues. Germline V gene lookup returns CDR1 MNHNS and CDR2 SASEGT. V lost 3 bases to trimming and J lost 3 bases, with 9 bases between them. CDR3 DNA sequence: TGTGCCAGCAGTGATGGCCTCAGCTACGAGCAGTACTTC. Its protein product is CASSDGLSYEQYF.

This clone was seen a handful of times. The chain links TRBV19 to TRBJ1-2, with 7 nucleotides matching TRBD1. The CDR3 has 13 amino acids. Germline V CDR1 and CDR2: LNHDA, SQIVND (reference sequence). With V trimmed by 6 bases and J by 5 bases, 6 bases remained unmatched. CDR3 sequence reads: CASRVGRGYGYTF. CDR3 in DNA: TGTGCCAGTAGAGTTGGCAGGGGGTATGGCTACACCTTC.

The chain has TRBV5-4 and TRBJ2-1, with 8 bases matching TRBD1. CDR1 is SGHNT and CDR2 is YYREEE in the germline V gene (reference sequence). With V trimmed by 4 bases and J by 7 bases, 16 bases remained unmatched. The CDR3 has 17 amino acids. The CDR3 DNA is TGTGCCAGCAGCCCGACTTCAGGGGGCTACTCCCGAAATGAGCAGTTCTTC. It yields the protein CASSPTSGGYSRNEQFF.

This chain joins TRBV2 and TRBJ1-6; tentative D call: TRBD1 (5 bases). V dropped 6 bases and J dropped 7 bases, with 19 bases sitting between them. CDR1 is SNHLY, CDR2 FYNNEI, per germline. The length of the CDR3 is 16 residues. The CDR3 sequence: CASRPPGGGRNSPLHF. The CDR3 DNA is TGTGCCAGCAGGCCTCCCGGGGGGGGGAGGAATTCACCCCTCCACTTT.